Included here is one TCR beta chain sequence, with context. This receptor's antigen is unknown. No per-base quality is available; no much larger clone lies one base away. Using the deep immunoSEQ assay, multiplex PCR amplified TCR CDR3 regions from genomic DNA. Extracted genomic DNA from each cell subset was distributed evenly across all wells of several immunoSEQ 96-well plates, and each plate was treated as a replicate. Each replicate PCR for sorted subsets received about 200 ng genomic DNA, equal to around 32,000 T cell genomes. Purified libraries were quantified with a Qubit 3.0 fluorometer, sized on a Bioanalyzer 2100, and re-quantified with the KAPA Library Quantification kit. A separate single-read 150-cycle Illumina NextSeq 550 flow cell was used to sequence each immunoSEQ 96-well plate. The study's processing was this. Because the immunoSEQ output included only junctional sequences and no quality scores, the filtering could not be the same as the filtering used for full-length reads. Sequences were annotated with PyIR, a Python wrapper for IgBLAST v1.9, using IMGT germline references to assign V/J genes and CDR3. Reads were removed for weak V/J assignments (E-value above 1e-6), missing CDR3, stop codons, out-of-frame junctions, or ambiguous translated residues. V3J clonotypes were defined as sequences sharing an identical inferred V gene, J gene, and CDR3 amino acid sequence. To compute the percentage overlap between repertoires, the number of shared unique clonotypes was divided by the size of the smaller repertoire. RTK rarefaction, the Chao1 estimator, and Recon v2.1 estimates of unobserved clonotypes were used to assess repertoire richness. OLGA was used to compute generation probabilities for all TCRbeta clonotypes that the gDNA method yielded from a few donors. In its TCRdb copy, this immuneACCESS table keeps in-frame sequences only and misses some clones. Where compared with another copy, unresolved V genes explain less than half of these, and the others have no known cause. V and J calls and clone size come straight from that table; D and trimming were deduced from the DNA. The sample yields roughly 2 million clones; about 95% were counted once. The ten most abundant clones make up approximately 1.2% of the sample.

These data originate in a study of shared clonotypes between healthy human individuals (dated by TCRdb to 2020 to 2021). A note on the overall study: The cohort included three men and two women between 18 and 49 years of age. For each donor, CD4 naive and CD4 memory were each given three plates, CD8 naive was given two plates, and CD8 memory was given one plate. To estimate repertoire size and how much clonotypes are shared between individuals, the study performed deep sequencing of blood TCR repertoires from roughly five healthy adults. To increase sequencing depth and limit assay-specific biases, different laboratories used diverse techniques to prepare libraries and sequence TCR repertoires. Per donor, leukapheresis produced somewhere between about 0.94 and 10 billion PBMCs. Study-wide conclusions, independent of this receptor: Because the study included only a small number of donors, the genetic and exposure-history diversity represented was limited. Based on pairwise subsampling, the degree of clonotype sharing among donors was expected to be affected by sequencing depth. When several donors were compared, the shared fraction of clonotypes was about 5.4% for naive CD4, around 4% for naive CD8, more than 2% for memory CD4, and less than 0.45% for memory CD8. Sampling was limited to blood, and TCR repertoires in tissue likely differ from TCR repertoires in blood. Naive subsets generally had larger estimated clonotype richness than memory subsets did. Compared with non-shared clonotypes, the clonotypes found in all four sorted-subset donors had higher generation probabilities. Even with the large sequencing depth, rarefaction of the sorted-subset datasets indicated that sequencing was incomplete.

CD8 naive samples were CD45RO-negative cells positively selected for CCR7, giving a CD45RA+CCR7+ population that excluded TemRA cells. The donors were healthy, HIV-negative adults with no recently reported acute infections or vaccinations. All donors were Caucasian adults living in Nashville, Tennessee, USA. After blood collection by leukapheresis, PBMCs were isolated using Ficoll-Histopaque density gradient centrifugation and then cryopreserved in the vapor phase of liquid nitrogen. Purity and quantity of every magnetically sorted T cell population were checked by analytical flow cytometry. Genomic DNA was isolated from each sorted fraction and quantified by UV absorbance on a Nanodrop 2000c. CDR1 and CDR2, looked up from the germline V gene, are WSHSY and SAAADI. For this chain, trimming is 5 bases at the V end and 1 base at the J end, and the number of junction bases without a gene match is 3. The CDR3 contains 14 residues, cysteine and phenylalanine counted. The kept DNA is CDR3 alone, 42 bases in frame from the first base.

Material: naive CD8+ T cells sorted from blood. What the cell subset or site label conveys for this sample: CD45RA+CCR7+. This chain is built from TRBV10-2 and TRBJ2-7, and TRBD1 matches 9 of the central bases. The source is a man aged 18 to 30 in good health. The DNA sequence follows: TGCGCCAGCAGTCAGGACAGGGGATCCTACGAGCAGTACTTC. This gives the protein CASSQDRGSYEQYF.